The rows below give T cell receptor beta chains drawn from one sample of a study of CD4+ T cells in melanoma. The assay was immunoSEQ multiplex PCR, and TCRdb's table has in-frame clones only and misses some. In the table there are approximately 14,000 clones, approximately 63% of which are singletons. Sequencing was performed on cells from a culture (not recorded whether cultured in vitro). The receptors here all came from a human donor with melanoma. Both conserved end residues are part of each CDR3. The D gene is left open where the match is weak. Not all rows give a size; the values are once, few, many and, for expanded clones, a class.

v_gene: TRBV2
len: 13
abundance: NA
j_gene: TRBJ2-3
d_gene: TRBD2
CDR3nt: TGTGCCAGCAGACTAGCGGAGACAGATACGCAGTATTTT
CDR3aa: CASRLAETDTQYF

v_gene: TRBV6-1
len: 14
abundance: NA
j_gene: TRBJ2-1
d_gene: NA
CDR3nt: TGTGCCAGCAGACCAGCTTTCGCCTTCAATGAGCAGTTCTTC
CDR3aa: CASRPAFAFNEQFF

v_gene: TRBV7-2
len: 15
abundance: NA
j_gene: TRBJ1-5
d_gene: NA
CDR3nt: TGTGCCAGCAGCAGGGAATGGGGTGGGAATCAGCCCCAGCATTTT
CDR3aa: CASSREWGGNQPQHF

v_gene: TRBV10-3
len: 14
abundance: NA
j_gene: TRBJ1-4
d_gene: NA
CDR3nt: TGTGCCATCAGTGATTCGGGGGTGGCGGAAAAACTGTTTTTT
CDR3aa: CAISDSGVAEKLFF

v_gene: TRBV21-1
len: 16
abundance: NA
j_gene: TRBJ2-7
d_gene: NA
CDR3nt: TGTGCCAGCAGCAAAGGACGAAAGGGTAGCGATCCCGAGCAGTACTTC
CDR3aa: CASSKGRKGSDPEQYF

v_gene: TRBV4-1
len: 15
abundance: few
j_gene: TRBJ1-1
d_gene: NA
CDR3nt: TGCGCCAGCAGCCACCCTCTGAAAGGGGCCCCTGAAGCTTTCTTT
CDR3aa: CASSHPLKGAPEAFF

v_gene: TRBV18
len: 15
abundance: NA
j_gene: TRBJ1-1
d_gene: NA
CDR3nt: TGTGCCAGCTCACCCAGGGGTGGCGGCTTTAATGAAGCTTTCTTT
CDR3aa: CASSPRGGGFNEAFF

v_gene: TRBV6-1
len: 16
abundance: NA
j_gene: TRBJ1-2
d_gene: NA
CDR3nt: TGTGCCAGCAGTGAAGCGCTTCGGGGGCCGGGGTATGGCTACACCTTC
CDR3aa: CASSEALRGPGYGYTF

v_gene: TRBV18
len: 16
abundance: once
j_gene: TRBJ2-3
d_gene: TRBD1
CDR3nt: TGTGCCAGCTCACCGCCGAACAGGGGGCTGGCAGATACGCAGTATTTT
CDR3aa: CASSPPNRGLADTQYF

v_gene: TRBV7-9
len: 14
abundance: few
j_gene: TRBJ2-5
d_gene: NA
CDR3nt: TGTGCCAGCAGCTTAGAAAGGGGAAAAGAGACCCAGTACTTC
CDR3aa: CASSLERGKETQYF

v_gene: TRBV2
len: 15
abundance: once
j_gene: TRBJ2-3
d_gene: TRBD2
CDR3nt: TGTGCCAGCAGCCTCGGACTAGCGACCAGAGATACGCAGTATTTT
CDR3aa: CASSLGLATRDTQYF

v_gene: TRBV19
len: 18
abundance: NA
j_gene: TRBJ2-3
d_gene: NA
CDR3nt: TGTGCCAGTAGTATAGGAGGGGCCGCGGGGACCTTCACAGATACGCAGTATTTT
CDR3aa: CASSIGGAAGTFTDTQYF

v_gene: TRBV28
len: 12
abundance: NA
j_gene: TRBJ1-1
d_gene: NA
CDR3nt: TGTGCCAGCAGTTTATCTGATAGACAGGCTTTCTTT
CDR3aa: CASSLSDRQAFF

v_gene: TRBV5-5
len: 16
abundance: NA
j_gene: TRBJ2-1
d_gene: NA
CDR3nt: TGTGCCAGCAGCTCCTTAGCGGTTCTATCTAACAATGAGCAGTTCTTC
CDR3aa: CASSSLAVLSNNEQFF

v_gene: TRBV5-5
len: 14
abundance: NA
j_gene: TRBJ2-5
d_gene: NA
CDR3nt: TGTGCCAGCAGCTTGTGGGGGCTGGGAGAGACCCAGTACTTC
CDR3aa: CASSLWGLGETQYF

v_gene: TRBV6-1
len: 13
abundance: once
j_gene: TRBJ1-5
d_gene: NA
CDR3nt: TGTGCCAGCAGTGAATGGGGGATGCAGCCCCAGCATTTT
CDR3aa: CASSEWGMQPQHF

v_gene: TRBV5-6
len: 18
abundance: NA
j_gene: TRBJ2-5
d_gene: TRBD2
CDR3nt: TGTGCCAGCAGCTTGGACATAAATCCCCTAGCGGGGAGAGAGACCCAGTACTTC
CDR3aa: CASSLDINPLAGRETQYF

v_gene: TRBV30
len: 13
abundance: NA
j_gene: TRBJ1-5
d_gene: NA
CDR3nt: TGTGCCTGGAGTGCTGGGTTGGATCAGCCCCAGCATTTT
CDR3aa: CAWSAGLDQPQHF

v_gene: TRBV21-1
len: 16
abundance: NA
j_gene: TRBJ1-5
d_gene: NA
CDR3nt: TGTGCCAGCAGCAAAGTTCCCCACTGGGGCAATCAGCCCCAGCATTTT
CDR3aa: CASSKVPHWGNQPQHF

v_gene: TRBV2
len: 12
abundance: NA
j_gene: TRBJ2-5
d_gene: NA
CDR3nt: TGTGCCAGCTCAGGGATGGGAGAGACCCAGTACTTC
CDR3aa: CASSGMGETQYF

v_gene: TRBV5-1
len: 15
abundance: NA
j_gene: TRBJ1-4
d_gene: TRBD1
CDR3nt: TGCGCCAGCAGCTTGGAGGGGGCAGATAATGAAAAACTGTTTTTT
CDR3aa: CASSLEGADNEKLFF

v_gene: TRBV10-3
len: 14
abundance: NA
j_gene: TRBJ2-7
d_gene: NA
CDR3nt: TGTGCCATCAGTTCCGGACAGCGCTCCTACGAGCAGTACTTC
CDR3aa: CAISSGQRSYEQYF

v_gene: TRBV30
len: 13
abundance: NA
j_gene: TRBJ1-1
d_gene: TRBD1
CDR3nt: TGTGCCTGGGACAGGGGTTCGACCACTGAAGCTTTCTTT
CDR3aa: CAWDRGSTTEAFF

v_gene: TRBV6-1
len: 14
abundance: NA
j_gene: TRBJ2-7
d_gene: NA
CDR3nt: TGTGCCAGCAGTGGCCCCCAGAGCTCCTACGAGCAGTACTTC
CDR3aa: CASSGPQSSYEQYF

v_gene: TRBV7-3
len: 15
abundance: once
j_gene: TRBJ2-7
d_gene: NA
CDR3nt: TGTGCCAGCAGCCCGTGGGGGGAGGGGGCGAACGAGCAGTACTTC
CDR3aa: CASSPWGEGANEQYF

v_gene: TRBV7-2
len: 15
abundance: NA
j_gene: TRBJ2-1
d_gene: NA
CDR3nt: TGTGCCAGCAGCTCAGGCGGAACCTCCTACAATGAGCAGTTCTTC
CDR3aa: CASSSGGTSYNEQFF

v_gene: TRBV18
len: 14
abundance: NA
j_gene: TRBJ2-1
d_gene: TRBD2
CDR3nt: TGTGCCAGCTCACCCGCAACGGGGGGGCGCGAGCAGTTCTTC
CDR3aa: CASSPATGGREQFF

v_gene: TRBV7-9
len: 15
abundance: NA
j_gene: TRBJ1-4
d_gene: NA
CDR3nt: TGTGCCAGCAGCTTAGCGGGGATGACTAATGAAAAACTGTTTTTT
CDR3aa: CASSLAGMTNEKLFF

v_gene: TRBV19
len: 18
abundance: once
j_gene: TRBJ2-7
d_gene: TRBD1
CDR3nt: TGTGCCAGTAGTAAAGCGGCGGGGACAGGGGGCGCGTACGACGAGCAGTACTTC
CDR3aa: CASSKAAGTGGAYDEQYF

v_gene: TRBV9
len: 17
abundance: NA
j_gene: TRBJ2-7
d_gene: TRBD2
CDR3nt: TGTGCCAGCAGCCGGGGGAGTGGAGCGGGGGTCTCCTACGAGCAGTACTTC
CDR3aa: CASSRGSGAGVSYEQYF

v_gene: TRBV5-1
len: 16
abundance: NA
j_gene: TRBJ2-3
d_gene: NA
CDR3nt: TGCGCCAGCAGCTACCGAGCTATGGGAGGCACAGATACGCAGTATTTT
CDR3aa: CASSYRAMGGTDTQYF

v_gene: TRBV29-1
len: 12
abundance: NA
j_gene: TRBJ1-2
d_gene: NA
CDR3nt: TGCAGCGTTGATAAGGGAGACTATGGCTACACCTTC
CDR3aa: CSVDKGDYGYTF

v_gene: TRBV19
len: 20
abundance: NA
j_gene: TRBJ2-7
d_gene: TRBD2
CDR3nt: TGTGCCAGTAGTCCATACCCCGGACTAGCGGGGGGAAAGACCTCCTACGAGCAGTACTTC
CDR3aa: CASSPYPGLAGGKTSYEQYF